This TCR beta chain came from a study of blood T cell repertoires in COVID-19. Overall study: T cells, B-cell-depleted T cells, or PBMCs supplied cDNA or gDNA.

Recruitment covered about 25 US areas and drew participants whose ages spanned about 18 to 100 years. Two negative PCRs, clearance, or symptom resolution were required of recovered Cohort 3 donors. Original processing methods: Nucleated cell number was recorded as an estimate derived from reference gene primer amplification. Using immunoSEQ multiplex PCR, the repertoire was profiled, and TCRdb retains in-frame clones only, with some absent. V, J and clone size are those of that table, while D and trimming were read from the DNA. The repertoire consists of approximately 400,000 clones, with 88% occurring once and the leading ten covering about 1.1%. Deletions cut 1 base from V and 2 bases from J, with 12 bases between. The CDR3 runs to 15 residues. Germline loops: CDR1 SGHDN, CDR2 FVKESK.

The chain joins TRBV14 to TRBJ2-7; maybe TRBD2 (5 bases). The sample taken for sequencing was PBMCs or T cells enriched from blood (not recorded which). This clonotype was obtained from a woman in her late teens or twenties who had recovered from COVID-19. CDR3 DNA sequence: TGTGCCAGCAGCCAAGGCCTGCCCGGGGCCTACGAGCAGTACTTC. Protein product: CASSQGLPGAYEQYF.